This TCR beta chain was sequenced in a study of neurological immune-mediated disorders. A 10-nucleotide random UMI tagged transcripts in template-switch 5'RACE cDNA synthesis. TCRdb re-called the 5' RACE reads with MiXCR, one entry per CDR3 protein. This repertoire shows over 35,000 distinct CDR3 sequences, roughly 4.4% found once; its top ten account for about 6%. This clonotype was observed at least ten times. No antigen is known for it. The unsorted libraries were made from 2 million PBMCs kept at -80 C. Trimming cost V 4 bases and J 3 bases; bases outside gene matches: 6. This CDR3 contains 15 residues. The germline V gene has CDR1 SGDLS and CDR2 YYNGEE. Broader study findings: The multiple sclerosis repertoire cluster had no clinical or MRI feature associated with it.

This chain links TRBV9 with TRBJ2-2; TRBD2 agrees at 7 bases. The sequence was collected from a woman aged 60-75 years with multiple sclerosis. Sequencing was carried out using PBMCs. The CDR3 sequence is CASSTLAAYTGELFF. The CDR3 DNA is TGTGCCAGCAGCACCCTAGCGGCCTACACCGGGGAGCTGTTTTTT. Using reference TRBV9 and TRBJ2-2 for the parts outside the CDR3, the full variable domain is DSGVTQTPKHLITATGQRVTLRCSPRSGDLSVYWYQQSLDQGLQFLIQYYNGEERAKGNILERFSAQQFPDLHSELNLSSLELGDSALYFCASSTLAAYTGELFFGEGSRLTVL.